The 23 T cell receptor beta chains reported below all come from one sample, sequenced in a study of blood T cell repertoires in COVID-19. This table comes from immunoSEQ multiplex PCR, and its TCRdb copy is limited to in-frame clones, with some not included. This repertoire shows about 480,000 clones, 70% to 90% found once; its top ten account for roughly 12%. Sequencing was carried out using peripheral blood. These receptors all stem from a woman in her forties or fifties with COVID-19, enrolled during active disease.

The CDR3 is CASSHLAGGFNEQFF. Here the CDR3 DNA reads TGTGCCAGCAGCCATCTAGCGGGGGGATTCAATGAGCAGTTCTTC. The chain combines TRBV3-1 (or the pseudogene TRBV3-2) with TRBJ2-1; TRBD2 agrees at 11 bases. V gave up 3 bases and J gave up 6 bases; unmatched junction bases: 4. The CDR3 has 15 residues. Germline CDR1 is LGHDT and CDR2 is YNNKEL (reference sequence).

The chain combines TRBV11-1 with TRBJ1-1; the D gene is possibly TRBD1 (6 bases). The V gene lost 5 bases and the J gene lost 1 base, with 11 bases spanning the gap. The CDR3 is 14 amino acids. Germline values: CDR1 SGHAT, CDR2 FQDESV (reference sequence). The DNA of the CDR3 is TGTGCCAGCAGCCTCCTAGGGGGGAACACTGAAGCTTTCTTT. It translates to CASSLLGGNTEAFF.

The CDR3 spells CASSPGEGRSGNTIYF. CDR3 coding DNA: TGTGCCAGCAGCCCCGGAGAGGGCCGCTCTGGAAACACCATATATTTT. This chain connects TRBV3-1 (or the pseudogene TRBV3-2) to TRBJ1-3, with no clear D. Germline CDR1 is LGHDT and CDR2 is YNNKEL (reference sequence). Trimming left V 4 bases short and J 0 bases short, with 13 bases between. The CDR3 loop spans 16 amino acids.

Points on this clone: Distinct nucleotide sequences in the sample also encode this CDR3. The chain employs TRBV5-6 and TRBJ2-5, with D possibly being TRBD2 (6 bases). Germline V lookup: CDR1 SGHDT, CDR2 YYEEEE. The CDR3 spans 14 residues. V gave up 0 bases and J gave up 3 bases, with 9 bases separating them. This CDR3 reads CASSLGAGKETQYF. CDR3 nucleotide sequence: TGTGCCAGCAGCTTGGGGGCGGGGAAAGAGACCCAGTACTTC.

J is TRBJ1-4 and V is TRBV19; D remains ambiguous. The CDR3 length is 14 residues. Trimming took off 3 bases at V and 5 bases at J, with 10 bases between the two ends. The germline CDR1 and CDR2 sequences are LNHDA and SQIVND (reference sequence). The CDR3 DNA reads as TGTGCCAGTAGTATTGCGACGGGAAATGAAAAACTGTTTTTT. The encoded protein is CASSIATGNEKLFF.

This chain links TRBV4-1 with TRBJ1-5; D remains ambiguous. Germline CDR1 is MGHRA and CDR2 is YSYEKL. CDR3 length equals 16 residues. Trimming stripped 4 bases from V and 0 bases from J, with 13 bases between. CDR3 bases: TGCGCCAGCAGCCCTACTGCGTTTGTTAGCAATCAGCCCCAGCATTTT. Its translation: CASSPTAFVSNQPQHF.

The CDR3 coding sequence is TGCGCCAGCAGCTTGGCGGGGACTAGCGGGGTTTTAGGAGAGACCCAGTACTTC. As protein: CASSLAGTSGVLGETQYF. V and J are TRBV5-1 and TRBJ2-5, with 13 bases lining up with TRBD2. J gave up 4 bases and V 0 bases, and 9 bases lay outside the gene matches. Per the germline V gene, CDR1 is SGHRS and CDR2 is YFSETQ. This CDR3 comprises 18 residues.

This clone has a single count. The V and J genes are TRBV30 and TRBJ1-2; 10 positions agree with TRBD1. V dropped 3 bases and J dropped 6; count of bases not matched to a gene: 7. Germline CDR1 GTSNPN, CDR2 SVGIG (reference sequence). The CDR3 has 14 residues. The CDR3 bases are TGTGCCTGGAGGAGGTTTGGGACAGGGGATGGCTACACCTTC. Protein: CAWRRFGTGDGYTF.

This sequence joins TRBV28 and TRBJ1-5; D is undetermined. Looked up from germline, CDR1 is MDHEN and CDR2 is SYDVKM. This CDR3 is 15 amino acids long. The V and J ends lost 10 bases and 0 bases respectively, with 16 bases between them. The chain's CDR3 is CATARHPNSNQPQHF. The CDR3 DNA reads TGTGCCACCGCGCGACATCCGAATAGCAATCAGCCCCAGCATTTT.

The CDR3 sequence: CSVVAGTGELFF. As DNA, the CDR3 is TGCAGCGTTGTAGCGGGGACCGGGGAGCTGTTTTTT. This sequence joins TRBV29-1 and TRBJ2-2; 8 bases line up with TRBD2. The junction had 0 bases not matched to a gene; V was cut back by 4 bases and J by 5 bases. Germline CDR1 and CDR2: SQVTM and ANQGSEA. This CDR3 region has 12 residues.

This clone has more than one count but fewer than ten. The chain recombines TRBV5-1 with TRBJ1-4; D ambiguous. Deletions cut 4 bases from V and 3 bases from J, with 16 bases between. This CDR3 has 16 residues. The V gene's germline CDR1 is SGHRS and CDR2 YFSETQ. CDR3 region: CASSPRLAVANEKLFF. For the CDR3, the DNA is TGCGCCAGCAGCCCCAGGTTGGCAGTAGCTAATGAAAAACTGTTTTTT.

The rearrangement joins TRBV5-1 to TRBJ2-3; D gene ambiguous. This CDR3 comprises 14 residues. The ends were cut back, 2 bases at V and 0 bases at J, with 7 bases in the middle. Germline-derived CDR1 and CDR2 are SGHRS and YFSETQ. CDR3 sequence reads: CASSLRASTDTQYF. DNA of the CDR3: TGCGCCAGCAGCTTAAGAGCTAGCACAGATACGCAGTATTTT.

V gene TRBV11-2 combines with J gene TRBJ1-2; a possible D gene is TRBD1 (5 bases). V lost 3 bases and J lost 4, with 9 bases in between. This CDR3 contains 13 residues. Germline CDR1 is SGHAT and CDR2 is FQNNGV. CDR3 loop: CASSFGGAYGYTF. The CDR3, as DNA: TGTGCCAGCAGCTTCGGTGGGGCCTATGGCTACACCTTC.

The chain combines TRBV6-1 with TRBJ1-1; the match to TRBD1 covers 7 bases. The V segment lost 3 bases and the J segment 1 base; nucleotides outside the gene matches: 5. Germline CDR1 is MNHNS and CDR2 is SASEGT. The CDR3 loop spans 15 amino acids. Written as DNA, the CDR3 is TGTGCCAGCAGTGACCCGGGACAGCCGAACACTGAAGCTTTCTTT. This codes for CASSDPGQPNTEAFF.

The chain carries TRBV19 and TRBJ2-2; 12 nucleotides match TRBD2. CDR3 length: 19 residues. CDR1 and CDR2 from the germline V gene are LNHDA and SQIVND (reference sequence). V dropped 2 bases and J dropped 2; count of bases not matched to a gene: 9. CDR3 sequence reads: CASSIRLAGAHSNTGELFF. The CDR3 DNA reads TGTGCCAGTAGTATAAGACTAGCGGGGGCCCACTCTAACACCGGGGAGCTGTTTTTT.

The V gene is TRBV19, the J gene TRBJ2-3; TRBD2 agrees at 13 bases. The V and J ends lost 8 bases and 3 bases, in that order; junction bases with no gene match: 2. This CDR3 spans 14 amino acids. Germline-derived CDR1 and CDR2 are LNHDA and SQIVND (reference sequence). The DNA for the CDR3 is TGTGCCAGTCAACTAGCGGGGGGGACAGATACGCAGTATTTT. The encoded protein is CASQLAGGTDTQYF. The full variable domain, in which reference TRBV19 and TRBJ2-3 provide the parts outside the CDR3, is DGGITQSPKYLFRKEGQNVTLSCEQNLNHDAMYWYRQDPGQGLRLIYYSQIVNDFQKGDIAEGYSVSREKKESFPLTVTSAQKNPTAFYLCASQLAGGTDTQYFGPGTRLTVL.

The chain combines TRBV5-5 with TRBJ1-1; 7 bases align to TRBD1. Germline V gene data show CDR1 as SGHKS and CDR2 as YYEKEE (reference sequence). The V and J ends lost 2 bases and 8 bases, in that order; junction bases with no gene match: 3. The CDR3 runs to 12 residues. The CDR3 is CASSFTGEEAFF. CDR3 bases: TGTGCCAGCAGCTTTACAGGGGAAGAAGCTTTCTTT. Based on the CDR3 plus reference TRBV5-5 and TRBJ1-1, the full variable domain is DAGVTQSPTHLIKTRGQQVTLRCSPISGHKSVSWYQQVLGQGPQFIFQYYEKEERGRGNFPDRFSARQFPNYSSELNVNALLLGDSALYLCASSFTGEEAFFGQGTRLTVV.

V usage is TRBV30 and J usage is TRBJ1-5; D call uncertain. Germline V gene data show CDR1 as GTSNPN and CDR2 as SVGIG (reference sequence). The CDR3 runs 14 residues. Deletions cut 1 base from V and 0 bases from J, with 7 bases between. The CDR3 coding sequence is TGTGCCTGGAGTGACGGGGTTAGCAATCAGCCCCAGCATTTT. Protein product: CAWSDGVSNQPQHF.

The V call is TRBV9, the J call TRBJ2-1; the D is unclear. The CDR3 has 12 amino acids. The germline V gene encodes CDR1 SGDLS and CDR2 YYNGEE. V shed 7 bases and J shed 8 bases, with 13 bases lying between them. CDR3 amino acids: CASSSALDEQFF. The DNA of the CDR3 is TGTGCCAGCTCCTCAGCCCTAGATGAGCAGTTCTTC.

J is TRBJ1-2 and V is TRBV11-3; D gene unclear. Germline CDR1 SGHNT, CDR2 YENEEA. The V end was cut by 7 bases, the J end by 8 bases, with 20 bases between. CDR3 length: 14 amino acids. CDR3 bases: TGTGCCAGCATCCCAACGTTCAGAGGCGGAGGCTACACCTTC. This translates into CASIPTFRGGGYTF.

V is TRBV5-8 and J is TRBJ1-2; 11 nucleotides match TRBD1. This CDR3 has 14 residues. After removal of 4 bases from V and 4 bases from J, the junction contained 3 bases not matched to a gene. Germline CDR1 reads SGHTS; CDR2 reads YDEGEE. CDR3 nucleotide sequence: TGTGCCAGCAGCCCTGGGACAGGGGGCTATGGCTACACCTTC. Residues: CASSPGTGGYGYTF.

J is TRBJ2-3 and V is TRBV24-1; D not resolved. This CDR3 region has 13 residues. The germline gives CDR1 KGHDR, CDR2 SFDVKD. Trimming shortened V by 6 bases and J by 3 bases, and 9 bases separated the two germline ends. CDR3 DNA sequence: TGTGCCACCAGTCACTTTTCAACAGATACGCAGTATTTT. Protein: CATSHFSTDTQYF.

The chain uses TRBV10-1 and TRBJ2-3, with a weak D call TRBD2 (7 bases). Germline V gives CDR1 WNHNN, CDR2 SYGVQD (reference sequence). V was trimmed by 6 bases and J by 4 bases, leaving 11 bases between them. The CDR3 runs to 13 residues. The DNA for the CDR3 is TGCGCCAGCAGGAGGGGGGGTTCAGATACGCAGTATTTT. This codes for CASRRGGSDTQYF.